The 27 T cell receptor beta chains reported below all come from one sample, sequenced in a study of blood T cells in healthy people across ages. For the second PCR, which ran for about 7 to 11 cycles, a sample-barcoded 5' primer and a J-beta primer mix were used. MiXCR, applied by TCRdb to the 5' RACE reads, yields one record per CDR3 protein. The table lists about 640,000 distinct CDR3 sequences, roughly 53% of them singletons. Sequenced input: blood. These receptors came from a man in his sixties in good health.

The DNA for the CDR3 is TGCAGCGTTGGGGACAGGGCCCCAGTATGGACCCAGTACTTC. Its protein is CSVGDRAPVWTQYF. J is TRBJ2-5 and V is TRBV29-1, with 9 positions matching TRBD1. CDR3 length: 14 residues. From germline, CDR1 is SQVTM and CDR2 ANQGSEA. The trim removed 4 bases at V and 7 bases at J, leaving 10 bases unmatched.

The rearrangement joins TRBV9 to TRBJ1-4; TRBD1 is a possible D gene (5 bases). Germline V gene sequence: CDR1 SGDLS, CDR2 YYNGEE. The V end was cut by 3 bases, the J end by 5 bases, with 11 bases between. The CDR3 contains 14 residues. CDR3 sequence: CASSAGTNNEKLFF. The CDR3 DNA sequence: TGTGCCAGCAGCGCCGGGACGAACAATGAAAAACTGTTTTTT.

This clonotype was counted many times. This chain uses TRBV25-1 with TRBJ2-3, with D hard to call. Germline CDR1 MGHDK, CDR2 SYGVNS. This CDR3 comprises 16 residues. Trimming shortened V by 3 bases and J by 0 bases, and 13 bases separated the two germline ends. The CDR3 DNA sequence: TGTGCCAGCAGTGAGGGGTGGCAGACTAGCACAGATACGCAGTATTTT. It codes for CASSEGWQTSTDTQYF.

The gene calls are TRBV7-2 and TRBJ2-5; D gene uncertain. The germline V gene encodes CDR1 SGHTA and CDR2 FQGNSA. The CDR3 has 14 amino acids. Trimming took off 2 bases at V and 9 bases at J, with 16 bases between the two ends. The CDR3 loop reads CASSLSLGRNAQYF. Here the CDR3 DNA reads TGTGCCAGCAGCTTATCTCTAGGTAGAAATGCCCAGTACTTC.

This clonotype was found many times. The rearrangement joins TRBV5-5 to TRBJ2-6; TRBD1 is a possible D gene (6 bases). V lost 0 bases and J 2 bases, leaving 18 bases between the germline ends. Germline V lookup: CDR1 SGHKS, CDR2 YYEKEE (reference sequence). This CDR3 is 19 amino acids long. The DNA of the CDR3 is TGTGCCAGCAGCTTGGTGGCAGGGGTTAATCTCGCTGGGGCCAACGTCCTGACTTTC. Its translation is CASSLVAGVNLAGANVLTF. Together with reference TRBV5-5 and TRBJ2-6, the CDR3 gives the full variable domain: DAGVTQSPTHLIKTRGQQVTLRCSPISGHKSVSWYQQVLGQGPQFIFQYYEKEERGRGNFPDRFSARQFPNYSSELNVNALLLGDSALYLCASSLVAGVNLAGANVLTFGAGSRLTVL.

This clonotype was found a few times. The chain employs TRBV12-3 or TRBV12-4 and TRBJ2-7; TRBD2 is a possible D gene (6 bases). This CDR3 is built from 14 residues. The V and J ends lost 3 bases and 2 bases respectively, with 11 bases between them. CDR3 residues: CASSFTGSPYEQYF. CDR3 nucleotides: TGTGCCAGCAGTTTCACCGGGAGCCCCTACGAGCAGTACTTC.

The V gene is TRBV20-1, the J gene TRBJ2-5; 9 bases fit TRBD1. CDR1 is DFQATT and CDR2 is SNEGSKA in the germline V gene (reference sequence). With V trimmed by 4 bases and J by 5 bases, 5 bases remained unmatched. The CDR3 is 13 amino acids. The CDR3 here is CSATRTGAETQYF. CDR3 in DNA: TGCAGTGCTACCCGGACAGGGGCGGAGACCCAGTACTTC.

The CDR3: CASSLGPAGSGELFF. CDR3 bases: TGTGCCAGCAGCTTAGGACCTGCGGGGTCCGGGGAGCTGTTTTTT. This sequence joins TRBV7-2 and TRBJ2-2; a possible D gene is TRBD2 (6 bases). Germline V gene lookup returns CDR1 SGHTA and CDR2 FQGNSA. Trimming removed 1 base from V and 6 bases from J, with 12 bases in between. The CDR3 runs 15 residues.

As concerns this clonotype: Germline and junction disagree at one end, which may indicate a read error. The rearrangement uses TRBV6-6 and TRBJ2-3, with D tentatively TRBD2 (6 bases). The CDR3 loop spans 12 amino acids. The V gene's germline CDR1 is MNHNY and CDR2 SVGAGI (reference sequence). The CDR3, as DNA: TGTGCCACCACGCCGGGGGTAGATACACAGTATTTT. Translated: CATTPGVDTQYF.

This clonotype was recorded many times. The chain uses TRBV5-1 and TRBJ2-1, with 7 bases that match TRBD2. V was clipped by 0 bases and J by 9 bases; unmatched bases: 3. This CDR3 is built from 13 residues. Germline V gene data show CDR1 as SGHRS and CDR2 as YFSETQ. CDR3 protein: CASSLDSGGEQFF. The CDR3 DNA sequence: TGCGCCAGCAGCTTGGACTCGGGGGGTGAGCAGTTCTTC. Using reference TRBV5-1 and TRBJ2-1 for the parts outside the CDR3, the full variable domain is KAGVTQTPRYLIKTRGQQVTLSCSPISGHRSVSWYQQTPGQGLQFLFEYFSETQRNKGNFPGRFSGRQFSNSRSEMNVSTLELGDSALYLCASSLDSGGEQFFGPGTRLTVL.

J is TRBJ1-4 and V is TRBV20-1; no clear D. Germline V CDR1 and CDR2: DFQATT, SNEGSKA (reference sequence). The V end lost 2 bases, the J end lost 8 bases, and 12 bases lay between the germline ends. The CDR3 runs to 13 residues. DNA for the CDR3: TGCAGTGCTAGAAGTAGCCGCAACGAAAAACTGTTTTTT. Its translation: CSARSSRNEKLFF.

As regards this clonotype: A clone one base away is much larger, so this may be a read error. In DNA, the CDR3 is TGCGCCAACAGCTTTGACTACGAGCAGTACTTC. This codes for CANSFDYEQYF. The gene calls are TRBV5-1 and TRBJ2-5; no definite D call. The assigned J gene may be wrong: the sequence end matches TRBJ2-7 better. Germline-derived CDR1 and CDR2 are SGHRS and YFSETQ. CDR3 length: 11 residues.

In its sample, this clonotype was seen a few times. A much more abundant neighbour one base away suggests this may be a read error. The rearrangement links TRBV6-5 to TRBJ2-1, with 7 bases matching TRBD2. The J call may not be correct, given that the DNA end is closer to TRBJ2-7. Germline lookup yields CDR1 MNHEY and CDR2 SVGAGI. The CDR3 extends over 14 amino acids. The CDR3 DNA sequence: TGTGCCAGCAGCGCCGGGACTACATACAATGAGCAGTACTTC. Its protein is CASSAGTTYNEQYF.

This clonotype was recorded a few times. This chain connects TRBV20-1 to TRBJ1-5, with 7 bases aligning to TRBD1. V lost 6 bases to trimming and J lost 4 bases; unmatched junction nucleotides: 9. There are 14 residues in the CDR3. Per the germline V gene, CDR1 is DFQATT and CDR2 is SNEGSKA (reference sequence). The CDR3 reads CSAKGAGVNQPQHF. The CDR3 DNA is TGCAGTGCAAAGGGGGCGGGGGTAAATCAGCCCCAGCATTTT.

The chain recombines TRBV10-2 with TRBJ2-1; D not certain. Germline CDR1 and CDR2: WSHSY and SAAADI. The CDR3 sequence is 13 residues long. Trimming took 6 bases from V and 2 from J, leaving 8 bases between them. CDR3 bases: TGCGCCAGCAGGGACGTGGCCTACAATGAGCAGTTCTTC. This codes for CASRDVAYNEQFF.

This clonotype was recorded many times. The chain joins TRBV10-3 to TRBJ1-4; no firm D call. V lost 0 bases and J lost 7, with 12 bases in between. CDR1 ENHRY and CDR2 SYGVKD come from the germline V gene. The CDR3 runs to 15 residues. CDR3 protein: CAISESMASPEKLFF. The CDR3 DNA is TGTGCCATCAGTGAGTCAATGGCATCCCCTGAAAAACTGTTTTTT.

The chain couples TRBV4-1 to TRBJ2-3, with TRBD2 as a possible D gene (7 bases). The CDR3 covers 16 residues. Germline lookup yields CDR1 MGHRA and CDR2 YSYEKL. V gave up 0 bases and J gave up 5 bases, with 15 bases separating them. CDR3 protein: CASSQDRGGQVDTQYF. In DNA form, the CDR3 reads TGCGCCAGCAGCCAAGATCGCGGGGGCCAGGTAGATACGCAGTATTTT.

The chain couples TRBV6-2 or TRBV6-3 to TRBJ2-7; no clear D gene. Germline lookup yields CDR1 MNHEY and CDR2 SVGEGT. Trimming removed 1 base at V and 3 bases at J, with 7 bases between. The CDR3 totals 13 residues. CDR3 coding DNA: TGTGCCAGCAGTTACTTCCGCAGCTACGAGCAGTACTTC. It yields the protein CASSYFRSYEQYF.

The rearrangement joins TRBV5-1 to TRBJ2-3; TRBD2 matches at 13 bases. CDR1 is SGHRS, CDR2 YFSETQ, per germline. The CDR3 is 16 residues long. The V and J ends lost 4 bases and 5 bases, in that order; junction bases with no gene match: 7. The CDR3 here is CASSAGLAGELDTQYF. The CDR3 DNA reads TGCGCCAGCAGCGCCGGACTAGCGGGGGAATTAGATACGCAGTATTTT.

This chain connects TRBV21-1 to TRBJ2-1; the table's D call, TRBD2, was not checked against the DNA. TRBV21-1 is a pseudogene locus. The CDR3 spans 14 residues. This chain's CDR3 is CASHGPPRNNEQFF. The CDR3 DNA reads as TGTGCCAGCCACGGGCCTCCTCGGAACAATGAGCAGTTCTTC.

This clonotype has a single count. Since a much larger clone is just one base distant, this may be a read error. The chain has TRBV14 and TRBJ2-1; the match to TRBD2 covers 11 bases. V trimming: 6 bases; J trimming: 3 bases; junction bases outside the gene matches: 4. CDR3 length: 15 amino acids. The germline gives CDR1 SGHDN, CDR2 FVKESK. CDR3 in amino acids: CASSYGTSGYNEQFF. CDR3 coding DNA: TGTGCCAGCAGTTACGGGACTAGCGGCTACAATGAGCAGTTCTTC.

This clonotype was counted only a few times. The rearrangement joins TRBV5-1 to TRBJ2-4, with a tentative D call TRBD1 (5 bases). With the DNA end fitting TRBJ2-7 better, the J assignment may be wrong. Looked up from germline, CDR1 is SGHRS and CDR2 is YFSETQ. The CDR3 is 15 residues long. The CDR3 here is CASSPYLVQGYEQYF. The CDR3 DNA reads as TGCGCCAGCAGCCCATACCTCGTCCAGGGTTACGAGCAGTACTTC.

The sample holds a few counts of this clonotype. CDR3 nucleotide sequence: TGTGCCAGCAGCTTGAGCACCGGGGACGGAGCTAACTATGGCTACACCTTC. Its translation is CASSLSTGDGANYGYTF. V and J are TRBV7-2 and TRBJ1-2; possible D gene TRBD1, 5 bases. The V gene lost 3 bases and the J gene lost 0 bases, with 17 bases spanning the gap. The CDR3 sequence is 17 residues long. Germline assignment: CDR1 SGHTA and CDR2 FQGNSA.

This clonotype was picked up one time. CDR3 residues: CASSLATGGGEETQYF. DNA for the CDR3: TGCGCCAGCAGCTTGGCCACAGGGGGCGGCGAAGAGACCCAGTACTTC. The rearrangement uses TRBV5-1 and TRBJ2-5; TRBD1 aligns across 9 bases. The germline gives CDR1 SGHRS, CDR2 YFSETQ. With 0 bases clipped from V and 3 bases from J, the junction kept 6 bases outside the gene matches. The CDR3 covers 16 residues.

The chain carries TRBV29-1 and TRBJ1-1; 10 bases map to TRBD1. Germline V CDR1 and CDR2: SQVTM, ANQGSEA. J lost 5 bases, V lost 3 bases, and 6 bases had no gene match. The CDR3 loop spans 14 amino acids. DNA for the CDR3: TGCAGCGTTGATGATTTGGGACAGGGGACTGAAGCTTTCTTT. Its translation: CSVDDLGQGTEAFF.

J is TRBJ1-4 and V is TRBV11-1, with 10 bases that match TRBD1. The germline V gene encodes CDR1 SGHAT and CDR2 FQDESV (reference sequence). This CDR3 spans 21 amino acids. V dropped 5 bases and J dropped 7; count of bases not matched to a gene: 25. Here the CDR3 DNA reads TGTGCCAGCAGCGTCGGGGACAGAGGGACAGGGGCTCGATTACTCGGTGAAAAACTGTTTTTT. Protein: CASSVGDRGTGARLLGEKLFF.

The gene calls are TRBV15 and TRBJ1-2; no definite D call. The CDR3 runs 13 residues. Trimming shortened V by 0 bases and J by 6 bases, and 8 bases separated the two germline ends. Germline values: CDR1 LNHNV, CDR2 YYDKDF (reference sequence). This CDR3 reads CATSRDFRDGYTF. CDR3 DNA sequence: TGTGCCACCAGCAGAGATTTTCGTGATGGCTACACCTTC.